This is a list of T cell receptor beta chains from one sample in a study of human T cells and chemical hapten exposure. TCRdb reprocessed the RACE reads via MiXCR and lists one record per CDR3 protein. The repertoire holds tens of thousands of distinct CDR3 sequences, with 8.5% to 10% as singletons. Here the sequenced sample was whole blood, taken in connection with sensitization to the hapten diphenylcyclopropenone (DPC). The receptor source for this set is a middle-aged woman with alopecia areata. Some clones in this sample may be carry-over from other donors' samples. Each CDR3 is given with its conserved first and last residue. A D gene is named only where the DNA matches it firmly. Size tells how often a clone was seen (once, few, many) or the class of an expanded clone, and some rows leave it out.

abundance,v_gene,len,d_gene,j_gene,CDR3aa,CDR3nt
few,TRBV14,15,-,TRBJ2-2,CASSLDRLNTGELFF,TGTGCCAGCAGCCTTGACAGGCTAAACACCGGGGAGCTGTTTTTT
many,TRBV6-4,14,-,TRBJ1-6,CASSAGTANSPLHF,TGTGCCAGCAGTGCCGGGACGGCAAATTCACCCCTCCACTTT
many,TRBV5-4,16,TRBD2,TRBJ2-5,CASSFYGRGSQETQYF,TGTGCCAGCAGCTTTTACGGGCGGGGGTCCCAAGAGACCCAGTACTTC
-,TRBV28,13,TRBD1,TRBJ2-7,CASQQGVSYEQYF,TGTGCCAGCCAACAGGGGGTTTCCTACGAGCAGTACTTC
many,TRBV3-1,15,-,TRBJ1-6,CASSLRPLENSPLHF,TGTGCCAGCAGCCTGCGGCCCCTCGAGAATTCACCCCTCCACTTT
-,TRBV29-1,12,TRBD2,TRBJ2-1,CSVVTGGDEQFF,TGCAGCGTTGTAACGGGGGGAGATGAGCAGTTCTTC
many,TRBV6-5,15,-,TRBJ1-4,CASSYSSAGSQVLFF,TGTGCCAGCAGTTACTCTTCCGCCGGGAGTCAAGTACTGTTTTTT
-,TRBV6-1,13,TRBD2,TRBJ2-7,CASTTSGRLEQYF,TGTGCCAGCACAACTAGCGGGAGGCTCGAGCAGTACTTC
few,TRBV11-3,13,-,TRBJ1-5,CASSLVRVFPQHF,TGTGCCAGCAGCTTAGTAAGGGTCTTTCCCCAGCATTTT
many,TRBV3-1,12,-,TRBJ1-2,CASSRANYGYTF,TGTGCCAGCAGCCGGGCGAACTATGGCTACACCTTC
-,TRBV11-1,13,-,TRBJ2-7,CASSAGPPREQYF,TGTGCCAGCAGCGCGGGACCTCCCCGCGAGCAGTACTTC
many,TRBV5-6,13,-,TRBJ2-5,CASSWTVQETQYF,TGTGCCAGCAGCTGGACAGTACAAGAGACCCAGTACTTC
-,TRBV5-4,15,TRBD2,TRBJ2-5,CASSSTSGIQETQYF,TGTGCCAGCAGCTCGACTAGCGGGATCCAAGAGACCCAGTACTTC